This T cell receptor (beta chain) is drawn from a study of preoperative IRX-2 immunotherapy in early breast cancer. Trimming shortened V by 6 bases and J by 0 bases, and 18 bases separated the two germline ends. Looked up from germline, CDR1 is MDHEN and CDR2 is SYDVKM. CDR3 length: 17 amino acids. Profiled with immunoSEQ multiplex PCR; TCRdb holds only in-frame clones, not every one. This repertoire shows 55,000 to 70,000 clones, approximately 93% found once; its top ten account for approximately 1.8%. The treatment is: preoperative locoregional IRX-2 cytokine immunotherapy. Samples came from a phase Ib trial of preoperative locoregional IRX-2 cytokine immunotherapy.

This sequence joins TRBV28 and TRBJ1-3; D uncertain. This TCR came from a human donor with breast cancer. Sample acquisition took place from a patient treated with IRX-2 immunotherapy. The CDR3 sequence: CASRTTGDASSGNTIYF. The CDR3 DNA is TGTGCCAGCAGGACCACCGGCGACGCAAGCTCTGGAAACACCATATATTTT.